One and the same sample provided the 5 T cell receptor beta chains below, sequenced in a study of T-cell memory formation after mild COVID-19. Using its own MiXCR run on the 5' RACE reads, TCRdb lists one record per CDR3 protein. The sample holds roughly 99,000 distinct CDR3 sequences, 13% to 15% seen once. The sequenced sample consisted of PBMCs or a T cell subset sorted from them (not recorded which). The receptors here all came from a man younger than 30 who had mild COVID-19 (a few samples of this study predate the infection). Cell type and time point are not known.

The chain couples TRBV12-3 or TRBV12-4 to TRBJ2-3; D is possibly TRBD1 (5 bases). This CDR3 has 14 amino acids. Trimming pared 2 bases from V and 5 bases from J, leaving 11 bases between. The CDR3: CASSLSGSEDTQYF. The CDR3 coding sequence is TGTGCCAGCAGTTTATCAGGGTCCGAAGATACGCAGTATTTT.

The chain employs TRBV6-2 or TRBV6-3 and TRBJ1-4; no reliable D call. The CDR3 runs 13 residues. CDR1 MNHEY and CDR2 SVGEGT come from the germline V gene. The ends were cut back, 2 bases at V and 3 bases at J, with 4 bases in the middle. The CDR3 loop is CASSYEANEKLFF. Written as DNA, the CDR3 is TGTGCCAGCAGTTACGAGGCTAATGAAAAACTGTTTTTT.

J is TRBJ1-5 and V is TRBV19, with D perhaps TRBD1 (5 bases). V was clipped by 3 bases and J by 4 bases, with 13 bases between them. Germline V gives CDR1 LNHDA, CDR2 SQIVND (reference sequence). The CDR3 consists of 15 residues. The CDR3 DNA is TGTGCCAGTAGTATGCGTATGGAGGGGAATCAGCCCCAGCATTTT. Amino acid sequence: CASSMRMEGNQPQHF. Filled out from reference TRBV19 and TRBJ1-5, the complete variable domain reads DGGITQSPKYLFRKEGQNVTLSCEQNLNHDAMYWYRQDPGQGLRLIYYSQIVNDFQKGDIAEGYSVSREKKESFPLTVTSAQKNPTAFYLCASSMRMEGNQPQHFGDGTRLSIL.

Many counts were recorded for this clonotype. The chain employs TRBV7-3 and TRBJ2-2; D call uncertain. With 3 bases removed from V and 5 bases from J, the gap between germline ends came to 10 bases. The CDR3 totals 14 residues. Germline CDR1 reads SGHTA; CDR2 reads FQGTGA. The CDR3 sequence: CASSFGVGTGELFF. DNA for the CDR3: TGTGCCAGCAGCTTTGGGGTGGGGACCGGGGAGCTGTTTTTT.

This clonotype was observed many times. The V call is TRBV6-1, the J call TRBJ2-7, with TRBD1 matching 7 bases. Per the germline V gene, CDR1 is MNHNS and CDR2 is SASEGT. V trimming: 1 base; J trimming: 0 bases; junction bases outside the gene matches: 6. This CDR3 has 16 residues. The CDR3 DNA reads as TGTGCCAGCAGTGAAGAGGCAGGGGACAGCTCCTACGAGCAGTACTTC. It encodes CASSEEAGDSSYEQYF.